This T cell receptor (beta chain) was sequenced in a study of cytomegalovirus exposure and HLA in healthy donors. Generated by immunoSEQ multiplex PCR, the TCRdb table keeps only in-frame clones and is missing some. The sample records some 63,000 clones, roughly 90% being singletons. V shed 5 bases, J shed 0 bases, and the junction held 3 bases outside the gene matches. CDR3 length: 14 residues. In germline, CDR1 is SGHTA, CDR2 FQGNSA. The source material was PBMCs. This receptor was identified in a woman between 18 and 29 years old in good health and CMV-seronegative. The rearrangement uses TRBV7-2 and TRBJ1-1, with 7 bases lining up with TRBD1. As DNA, the CDR3 is TGTGCCAGCAGCCAGACAGGGTTGAACACTGAAGCTTTCTTT. It is translated as CASSQTGLNTEAFF.